This TCR beta chain was profiled in a study of cytomegalovirus exposure and HLA in healthy donors. Germline CDR1 SEHNR, CDR2 FQNEAQ (reference sequence). Trimming removed 5 bases from V and 2 bases from J, with 10 bases in between. CDR3 length equals 13 residues. PCR was performed using 60 Vbeta and 13 Jbeta primers. Assay: immunoSEQ multiplex PCR; the TCRdb copy retains only in-frame clones and omits some. The sample consists of around 160,000 clones, around 84% of them appearing once. This sequence originates from a male donor in good health and CMV-seropositive. The sequenced sample consisted of PBMCs. The chain links TRBV7-9 to TRBJ2-7; D might be TRBD2 (6 bases). The CDR3 DNA reads TGTGCCAGCAGCCCGGGCGGGGCCTACGAGCAGTACTTC. This translates into CASSPGGAYEQYF. The full variable domain, completed using reference TRBV7-9 and TRBJ2-7, is DTGVSQNPRHKITKRGQNVTFRCDPISEHNRLYWYRQTLGQGPEFLTYFQNEAQLEKSRLLSDRFSAERPKGSFSTLEIQRTEQGDSAMYLCASSPGGAYEQYFGPGTRLTVT.